This is a list of T cell receptor beta chains from one sample in a study of blood T cells in healthy people across ages. Via MiXCR, TCRdb re-called the 5' RACE reads, giving one row per CDR3 protein. The sample contains about a million distinct CDR3 sequences, just over 50% of which appear only once. The specimen was blood. These TCRs come from a woman aged 60 to 75 in good health. The CDR3 runs from the conserved cysteine through the conserved F or W. A D gene is named only where the DNA matches it firmly. Clone size appears in some rows only: once, few, many, or a class for an expanded clone.

V gene	J gene	CDR3 length	D gene	clone size	CDR3 DNA	CDR3 protein
TRBV24-1	TRBJ2-7	15	TRBD1	-	TGTGCCACCAGTGACCCCCGGGACAGCAAAAGCGAGCAGTACTTC	CATSDPRDSKSEQYF
TRBV20-1	TRBJ2-3	14	-	-	TGCAGTGCTAGGACGGGACTCCTCACAGATACGCAGTATTTT	CSARTGLLTDTQYF
TRBV27	TRBJ1-6	17	TRBD1	-	TGTGCCAGCATGGTACTTACGACAGACAGGGCCAGTTCACCCCTCCACTTT	CASMVLTTDRASSPLHF
TRBV7-2	TRBJ2-2	16	TRBD2	-	TGTGCCAGCAGTTCTAGCGGGACCTCTAGTTACGGGGAGCTGTTTTTT	CASSSSGTSSYGELFF
TRBV7-9	TRBJ2-1	15	TRBD2	few	TGTGCCAGCAGTTACCCGACTAGCGGGAGTTATGAGCAGTTCTTC	CASSYPTSGSYEQFF
TRBV7-2	TRBJ2-5	13	-	-	TGTGCCAGCAGCTTAGGAGCGGTGGAGACCCAGTACTTC	CASSLGAVETQYF
TRBV30	TRBJ2-3	15	TRBD2	-	TGTGCCTGGAGTGCCGGACTAGCGGTCACAGATACGCAGTATTTT	CAWSAGLAVTDTQYF
TRBV7-3	TRBJ2-7	16	TRBD2	-	TGTGCCAGCAGCTCCACAAGCGGGGCCGCCTACAATGAGCAGTACTTC	CASSSTSGAAYNEQYF
TRBV7-9	TRBJ1-2	13	-	few	TGTGCCAGCAGCTTAGAGGAGGGGATAGGCTACACCTTC	CASSLEEGIGYTF
TRBV7-2	TRBJ1-2	9	-	-	TGTGCCAGCAGTGATGGCTGCACCTTC	CASSDGCTF
TRBV29-1	TRBJ2-3	14	-	-	TGCAGCGCCACAGGGTTAGCTAGCACAGATACGCAGTATTTT	CSATGLASTDTQYF
TRBV29-1	TRBJ1-2	12	-	-	TGCAGCGTAGGAGACAGCCCCAATGGCTACACCTTC	CSVGDSPNGYTF
TRBV7-8	TRBJ1-1	14	-	once	TGTGCCAGCAGCTTAGTAGCATCGAACACTGAAGCTTTCTTT	CASSLVASNTEAFF
TRBV3-1	TRBJ2-3	13	-	-	TGTGCCAGCAGCCTCCACACCACAGATACGCAGTATTTT	CASSLHTTDTQYF
TRBV20-1	TRBJ2-7	15	TRBD2	-	TGCAGTGCTAGTCGGACTAGCGGGAGAACCTACGAGCAGTACTTC	CSASRTSGRTYEQYF
TRBV15	TRBJ2-7	14	-	-	TGTGCCACCAGCAGAGGGGCGGGATTCCATGAGCAGTACTTC	CATSRGAGFHEQYF
TRBV12-3/TRBV12-4	TRBJ2-3	16	-	-	TGTGCCAGCAGTTTAGTGGGGCGGCCCCTCTGGGATACGCAGTATTTT	CASSLVGRPLWDTQYF
TRBV20-1	TRBJ2-3	13	TRBD1	-	TGCAGTGCTTGGGACAGGGGTGGGGATACGCAGTATTTT	CSAWDRGGDTQYF
TRBV28	TRBJ2-1	11	-	few	TGTGCCAGCGGGAGGAATGGTGAGCAGTTCTTC	CASGRNGEQFF
TRBV7-2	TRBJ2-1	16	-	many	TGTGCCAGCAGTCGTCAAGGAGCGTCAACCTACAATGAGCAGTTCTTC	CASSRQGASTYNEQFF
TRBV29-1	TRBJ2-5	13	TRBD2	-	TGCAGCACTCGGAGCGGGACTCGCAATGAGCAGTACTTC	CSTRSGTRNEQYF
TRBV12-3/TRBV12-4	TRBJ2-7	13	-	few	TGTGCCAGCAGCCGGCAATACTACGGCGAGCAGTACTTC	CASSRQYYGEQYF
TRBV20-1	TRBJ2-5	15	-	-	TGCAGTGCTAGAGATAAGGGGACCCCTCGAGAGACCCAGTACTTC	CSARDKGTPRETQYF
TRBV20-1	TRBJ2-5	12	-	many	TGCAGCGCCTCGCGGGGAGGCGAGACCCAGTACTTC	CSASRGGETQYF
TRBV11-1	TRBJ2-1	22	TRBD2	-	TGTGCCAGCAGCTCCCGCCAAGGAACCGGGACTAGCGGGAGAACGGGTTACAATGAGCAGTTCTTC	CASSSRQGTGTSGRTGYNEQFF
TRBV9	TRBJ1-2	12	-	-	TGTGCCAGCAGCGGACTTGGCTATGGCTACACCTTC	CASSGLGYGYTF
TRBV11-2	TRBJ1-1	14	-	few	TGTGCCAGCAGACCCGGGACCCTGAACACTGAAGCTTTCTTT	CASRPGTLNTEAFF
TRBV20-1	TRBJ2-5	14	-	few	TGCAGTGCTAGAGCTAGGGCGGGACAAGAGACCCAGTACTTC	CSARARAGQETQYF
TRBV11-2	TRBJ1-3	17	-	-	TGTGCCAGCAGCTTAAGGGGCAGGATAAACTCTGGAAACACCATATATTTT	CASSLRGRINSGNTIYF
TRBV20-1	TRBJ1-5	17	TRBD1	-	TGCAGTGCTAGGGTTCCAGGGGGCGGAATAAGCAATCAGCCCCAGCATTTT	CSARVPGGGISNQPQHF
TRBV14	TRBJ2-7	15	-	-	TGTGCCAGCAGCCTCTCCTCCGGTCAATCCTACGAGCAGTACTTC	CASSLSSGQSYEQYF
TRBV10-3	TRBJ2-3	19	TRBD2	-	TGTGCCATCAGTGAGCGCGGGAGGGCCGGTCTCCAAAGCACAGATACGCAGTATTTT	CAISERGRAGLQSTDTQYF
TRBV7-2	TRBJ2-7	16	TRBD2	-	TGTGCCAGCAGCTTAGAATCCGCTAGCGGGACCTACGAGCAGTACTTC	CASSLESASGTYEQYF
TRBV15	TRBJ2-4	15	TRBD2	-	TGTGCCACCAGCAGAGAGCGGGAGGTGGGAAACATTCAGTACTTC	CATSREREVGNIQYF
TRBV20-1	TRBJ1-1	14	TRBD1	-	TGCAGTGCTAGTCTGACAGGGGGCCGTACTGAAGCTTTCTTT	CSASLTGGRTEAFF
TRBV7-8	TRBJ2-1	10	-	-	TGTGCCAGCAGCCAGGAAGTGCAGTTCTTC	CASSQEVQFF
TRBV20-1	TRBJ2-3	20	TRBD2	-	TGCAGTGCTAGAGATCTCGGACTAGCGGGAGCTACCCAAATATCAGATACGCAGTATTTT	CSARDLGLAGATQISDTQYF
TRBV21-1	TRBJ1-1	15	-	-	TGTGCCAGCAGCAGGGGGTACCCTATGAACACTGAAGCTTTCTTT	CASSRGYPMNTEAFF
TRBV5-6	TRBJ2-7	13	-	-	TGTGCCAGCAGCTTAGCTTCGGGGGACGAGCAGTACTTC	CASSLASGDEQYF
TRBV30	TRBJ1-2	12	-	-	TGTGCCTGGAGTGGACGGGGCTATGGCTACACCTTC	CAWSGRGYGYTF
TRBV29-1	TRBJ2-5	13	TRBD1	few	TGCAGCGTTTTAGGGACAGGACTAGAGACCCAGTACTTC	CSVLGTGLETQYF
TRBV25-1	TRBJ2-7	14	-	few	TGTGCCAGCAGTGACCCCCGGACAGCGCTCGGGAAGTACTTC	CASSDPRTALGKYF
TRBV27	TRBJ2-7	12	-	few	TGTGCCAGTTACTCAAGCTCCTACGAGCAGTACTTC	CASYSSSYEQYF
TRBV12-3/TRBV12-4	TRBJ1-4	14	-	few	TGTGCCAGCAATCTCGGATGGGACGGGGAAAAACTGTTTTTT	CASNLGWDGEKLFF